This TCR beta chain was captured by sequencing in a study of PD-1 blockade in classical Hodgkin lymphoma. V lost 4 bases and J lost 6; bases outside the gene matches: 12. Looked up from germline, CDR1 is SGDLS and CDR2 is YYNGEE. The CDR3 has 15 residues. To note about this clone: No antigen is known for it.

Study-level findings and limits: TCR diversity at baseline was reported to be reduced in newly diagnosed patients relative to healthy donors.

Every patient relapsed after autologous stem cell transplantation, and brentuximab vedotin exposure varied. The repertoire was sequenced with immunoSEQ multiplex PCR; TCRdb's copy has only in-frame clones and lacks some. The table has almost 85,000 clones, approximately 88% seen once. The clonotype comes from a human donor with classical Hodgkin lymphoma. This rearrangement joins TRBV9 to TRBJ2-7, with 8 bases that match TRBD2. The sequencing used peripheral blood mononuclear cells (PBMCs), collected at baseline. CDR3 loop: CASSSGRTSIPEQYF. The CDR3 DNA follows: TGTGCCAGCAGCTCAGGTAGGACTAGCATCCCCGAGCAGTACTTC.